A single sample is the source of the 29 T cell receptor beta chains below, sequenced in a study of blood T cells in healthy people across ages (dated by TCRdb to between 2014 and 2017). The library was made by 5' RACE. Sequencing was carried out with an Illumina HiSeq 2500. A second PCR of about 7 to 12 cycles was run with a J-beta primer mix and a sample-barcoded 5' primer. TCRdb ran its own pipeline on the public reads, namely fastp trimming at Q25 and MiXCR clone calling, and kept in-frame beta chains. Rows are combined by CDR3 protein, so each entry shows the most common genes and DNA. In this sample the table shows roughly 1,800,000 distinct CDR3 sequences, about 49% of which occur a single time. The top ten constitute over 2% of the sample. Sample: blood. These receptors came from a middle-aged woman in good health.

V gene TRBV6-5 combines with J gene TRBJ1-2, with D possibly matching TRBD1 (5 bases). The CDR3 covers 15 residues. The germline V gene encodes CDR1 MNHEY and CDR2 SVGAGI. Trimming removed 3 bases from V and 7 bases from J, with 18 bases in between. The CDR3 DNA sequence: TGTGCCAGCAGTTATTCCGGGACCCCGGGGTCTGGCTACACCTTC. Translating it yields CASSYSGTPGSGYTF.

The V and J genes are TRBV12-3 or TRBV12-4 and TRBJ2-7, with no clear D. The CDR3 runs 13 residues. The germline V and J ends were trimmed by 5 bases and 7 bases, with 15 bases remaining between them. The chain's CDR3 is CASSPGPMGEQYF. In DNA form, the CDR3 reads TGTGCCAGCAGTCCCGGCCCCATGGGGGAGCAGTACTTC.

This chain connects TRBV20-1 to TRBJ2-1; 8 nucleotides align to TRBD1. V gave up 2 bases and J gave up 8 bases; unmatched junction bases: 8. The germline V gene encodes CDR1 DFQATT and CDR2 SNEGSKA (reference sequence). This CDR3 is built from 14 residues. The CDR3 DNA sequence: TGCAGTGCTAGACGACAGGGGAGGTACGATGAGCAGTTCTTC. Encoded protein: CSARRQGRYDEQFF.

The chain has TRBV12-3 or TRBV12-4 and TRBJ2-1, with a tentative D call TRBD2 (6 bases). CDR3 length equals 13 residues. V was cut by 7 bases and J by 5 bases, with 12 bases left in between. The DNA for the CDR3 is TGTGCCAGCAACCCCGGGGGTCACAATGAGCAGTTCTTC. Its translation: CASNPGGHNEQFF.

This clonotype turned up a few times. V gene TRBV28 combines with J gene TRBJ1-2; 9 nucleotides agree with TRBD1. Per the germline V gene, CDR1 is MDHEN and CDR2 is SYDVKM. V trimming: 1 base; J trimming: 8 bases; junction bases outside the gene matches: 8. CDR3 length: 15 amino acids. CDR3 coding DNA: TGTGCCAGCAGTTTATCTCCGACAGGGGGTCGGGGCTACACCTTC. Translated, it gives CASSLSPTGGRGYTF.

This chain joins TRBV4-3 and TRBJ2-1; D may correspond to TRBD1 or TRBD2 (6 bases each). This CDR3 region has 17 residues. The germline V and J ends were trimmed by 0 bases and 2 bases, with 14 bases remaining between them. From germline, CDR1 is LGHNA and CDR2 YSLEER. CDR3 region: CASSQEMVGGPYNEQFF. DNA of the CDR3: TGCGCCAGCAGCCAAGAAATGGTAGGGGGGCCCTACAATGAGCAGTTCTTC.

The V call is TRBV6-5, the J call TRBJ2-7; the match to TRBD2 covers 8 bases. The J segment lost 4 bases and the V segment lost 2 bases, leaving 7 bases of the junction unmatched. CDR1 is MNHEY and CDR2 is SVGAGI in the germline V gene. The CDR3 spans 15 residues. The DNA for the CDR3 is TGTGCCAGCAGTTACGAGTCGGGGGGGACATACGAGCAGTACTTC. Translation gives CASSYESGGTYEQYF.

This clonotype came up many times. The V gene is TRBV6-1, the J gene TRBJ2-7, with a weak D call TRBD2 (5 bases). V was pared by 11 bases and J by 4 bases, with 18 bases between. The CDR3 is made up of 13 amino acids. Germline CDR1 and CDR2: MNHNS and SASEGT. In nucleotides, the CDR3 is TGTGCCCTCGCCAAGCCGGGAAAATACGAGCAGTACTTC. This encodes CALAKPGKYEQYF.

This clonotype has just a few counts. V and J are TRBV9 and TRBJ2-3; D might be TRBD1 or TRBD2, each matching 5 bases. Trimming removed 0 bases at V and 0 bases at J, with 11 bases between. Germline V gene sequence: CDR1 SGDLS, CDR2 YYNGEE. The CDR3 extends over 16 amino acids. The CDR3: CASSVDGGHSTDTQYF. CDR3 DNA sequence: TGTGCCAGCAGCGTAGATGGGGGTCATAGCACAGATACGCAGTATTTT.

The chain uses TRBV9 and TRBJ2-5; 14 bases map to TRBD2. Germline lookup yields CDR1 SGDLS and CDR2 YYNGEE. The CDR3 extends over 20 amino acids. V dropped 3 bases and J dropped 0; count of bases not matched to a gene: 13. CDR3 loop: CASSAIPTSGGGNYQETQYF. CDR3 nucleotide sequence: TGTGCCAGCAGCGCCATACCGACTAGCGGGGGGGGAAACTACCAAGAGACCCAGTACTTC.

The genes are TRBV5-1 and TRBJ2-6; D may be TRBD1 (6 bases). Between the trimmed V and J ends, which lost 3 bases and 1 base, there was a span of 11 bases. The CDR3 sequence is 16 residues long. The germline V gene encodes CDR1 SGHRS and CDR2 YFSETQ. This chain's CDR3 is CASSWGRSSGANVLTF. The CDR3 nucleotides read TGCGCCAGCAGCTGGGGGCGGAGTTCTGGGGCCAACGTCCTGACTTTC. The complete variable domain, with remaining parts taken from reference TRBV5-1 and TRBJ2-6, reads KAGVTQTPRYLIKTRGQQVTLSCSPISGHRSVSWYQQTPGQGLQFLFEYFSETQRNKGNFPGRFSGRQFSNSRSEMNVSTLELGDSALYLCASSWGRSSGANVLTFGAGSRLTVL.

In its sample, this clonotype was seen a few times. J is TRBJ2-7 and V is TRBV4-2, with D tentatively TRBD1 (6 bases). Germline V lookup: CDR1 LGHNA, CDR2 YNFKEQ. This CDR3 is 13 amino acids long. Deletions cut 3 bases from V and 6 bases from J, with 12 bases between. CDR3 sequence (DNA): TGTGCCAGCAGCCACACGCACAGGGTCGAGCAGTACTTC. Translating gives CASSHTHRVEQYF.

This chain joins TRBV7-2 and TRBJ2-5; 7 nucleotides match TRBD2. Germline loops: CDR1 SGHTA, CDR2 FQGNSA. The CDR3 length is 13 residues. Germline trimming cut 10 bases from V and 4 bases from J; bases unmatched to any gene: 9. CDR3 sequence (DNA): TGTGCCATCAGTCGGGGGGACGGAGAGACCCAGTACTTC. Its translation is CAISRGDGETQYF.

This clonotype has more than one count but fewer than ten. The chain joins TRBV7-9 to TRBJ1-1, with TRBD1 identical over 7 bases. Germline CDR1 and CDR2: SEHNR and FQNEAQ (reference sequence). Trimming cost V 5 bases and J 3 bases; bases outside gene matches: 12. There are 16 residues in the CDR3. CDR3 region: CASSPSRGGQYTEAFF. For the CDR3, the DNA is TGTGCCAGCAGCCCCTCTCGGGGGGGACAGTACACTGAAGCTTTCTTT.

CDR3 amino acids: CASSLRTSGAIDTQYF. The CDR3 nucleotides are TGCGCCAGCAGCTTGCGGACTAGCGGGGCTATAGATACGCAGTATTTT. V and J are TRBV5-1 and TRBJ2-3; TRBD2 agrees at 12 bases. This CDR3 is built from 16 residues. Unmatched junction bases numbered 5, after V lost 1 base and J lost 5 bases. CDR1 is SGHRS, CDR2 YFSETQ, per germline.

The chain recombines TRBV4-3 with TRBJ2-7, with D unclear. Germline CDR1 and CDR2: LGHNA and YSLEER. The CDR3 is 13 amino acids. Trimming pared 0 bases from V and 5 bases from J, leaving 8 bases between. The CDR3 sequence is CASSQDKPHEQYF. The CDR3 DNA is TGCGCCAGCAGCCAAGACAAGCCCCACGAGCAGTACTTC.

Only a few counts were recorded for this clonotype. The rearrangement joins TRBV10-1 to TRBJ2-7; 8 positions agree with TRBD2. The CDR3 extends over 15 amino acids. V lost 3 bases to trimming and J lost 2 bases; unmatched junction nucleotides: 6. Germline lookup yields CDR1 WNHNN and CDR2 SYGVQD (reference sequence). Here the CDR3 reads CASSDWAGGAYEQYF. In DNA form, the CDR3 reads TGCGCCAGCAGTGATTGGGCGGGGGGAGCCTACGAGCAGTACTTC.

In this sample, this clonotype turned up many times. The chain employs TRBV7-2 and TRBJ1-5, with TRBD1 identical over 9 bases. The CDR3 runs 16 residues. Germline V gene lookup returns CDR1 SGHTA and CDR2 FQGNSA. V trimming: 1 base; J trimming: 3 bases; junction bases outside the gene matches: 4. The CDR3 is CASSLEGTGFNQPQHF. DNA for the CDR3: TGTGCCAGCAGCTTAGAGGGGACAGGGTTCAATCAGCCCCAGCATTTT. The whole variable domain, remainder taken from reference TRBV7-2 and TRBJ1-5, is GAGVSQSPSNKVTEKGKDVELRCDPISGHTALYWYRQSLGQGLEFLIYFQGNSAPDKSGLPSDRFSAERTGGSVSTLTIQRTQQEDSAVYLCASSLEGTGFNQPQHFGDGTRLSIL.

The chain recombines TRBV4-2 with TRBJ2-7; TRBD1 agrees at 7 bases. The V and J ends lost 8 bases and 1 base, in that order; junction bases with no gene match: 8. From germline, CDR1 is LGHNA and CDR2 YNFKEQ. The CDR3 runs to 14 residues. The CDR3 bases are TGTGCCAGCCAAGGGGACAGAGCTTCCTACGAGCAGTACTTC. As protein: CASQGDRASYEQYF.

This chain's CDR3 is CASSLGDRVNQETQFF. The CDR3 region has the DNA TGCGCCAGCAGCTTGGGAGACAGGGTAAATCAAGAGACCCAGTTCTTC. V and J are TRBV5-1 and TRBJ2-5, with 7 bases matching TRBD1. The J call may not be correct, given that the DNA end is closer to TRBJ2-1. This CDR3 comprises 16 residues. Germline V gives CDR1 SGHRS, CDR2 YFSETQ.

This clonotype was seen a few times. This chain links TRBV5-4 with TRBJ2-5; perhaps TRBD2 as D (6 bases). Per germline, CDR1 SGHNT and CDR2 YYREEE (reference sequence). V was pared by 4 bases and J by 5 bases, with 12 bases between. This CDR3 has 13 residues. CDR3 sequence reads: CASSETRLETQYF. The CDR3 DNA follows: TGTGCCAGCAGCGAGACTAGGTTGGAGACCCAGTACTTC.

This clonotype was observed a few times. The chain couples TRBV20-1 to TRBJ2-7, with 7 bases aligning to TRBD1. J gave up 3 bases and V 6 bases, and 8 bases lay outside the gene matches. Germline CDR1 is DFQATT and CDR2 is SNEGSKA (reference sequence). This CDR3 has 13 amino acids. The DNA of the CDR3 is TGCAGTGCAGCCCGGGACAGAGGCTACGAGCAGTACTTC. Translating gives CSAARDRGYEQYF.

This clonotype was seen a handful of times. The chain is built from TRBV7-2 and TRBJ1-2, with D tentatively TRBD1 (5 bases). The V end was cut by 4 bases, the J end by 8 bases, with 17 bases between. The CDR3 has 14 amino acids. CDR1 and CDR2 (germline): SGHTA, FQGNSA. As DNA, the CDR3 is TGTGCCAGCAGCTCACCGGGGCCACTTTCGGGCTACACCTTC. This gives the protein CASSSPGPLSGYTF.

This rearrangement joins TRBV9 to TRBJ2-2; perhaps TRBD1 as D (6 bases). Trimming removed 6 bases from V and 4 bases from J, with 10 bases in between. The CDR3 totals 13 residues. Germline V gives CDR1 SGDLS, CDR2 YYNGEE. In DNA form, the CDR3 reads TGTGCCAGCAAAAAGGGGGTCACCGGGGAGCTGTTTTTT. As protein: CASKKGVTGELFF.

CDR3 loop: CASSQEPSTIENYGYTF. CDR3 DNA sequence: TGTGCCAGCAGCCAAGAACCCTCTACCATCGAAAACTATGGCTACACCTTC. This chain joins TRBV4-2 and TRBJ1-2, with unresolved D. V lost 0 bases and J 2 bases, leaving 16 bases between the germline ends. The germline V gene has CDR1 LGHNA and CDR2 YNFKEQ. The CDR3 runs to 17 residues.

CDR3 region: CASSSWVASQETQYF. DNA of the CDR3: TGTGCCAGCAGCTCCTGGGTAGCGAGCCAAGAGACCCAGTACTTC. V gene TRBV7-2 combines with J gene TRBJ2-5; D might be TRBD2 (5 bases). The CDR3 contains 15 residues. The V gene's germline CDR1 is SGHTA and CDR2 FQGNSA. The V and J ends lost 4 bases and 1 base respectively, with 13 bases between them.

The sample holds a few counts of this clonotype. The CDR3, as DNA: TGTGCCAGCAGTGAAATGGTTCGAGGGACAGGCATCAATGAGCAGTTCTTC. This encodes CASSEMVRGTGINEQFF. The chain is built from TRBV6-1 and TRBJ2-1; TRBD1 matches at 8 bases. V was pared by 2 bases and J by 6 bases, with 12 bases of the junction left unmatched. CDR3 size: 17 residues. Germline CDR1 and CDR2: MNHNS and SASEGT.

This chain joins TRBV7-9 and TRBJ2-3; 10 positions agree with TRBD2. CDR1 SEHNR and CDR2 FQNEAQ come from the germline V gene (reference sequence). V lost 3 bases, J lost 5 bases, and 5 bases stayed unmatched. The CDR3 length is 15 residues. The CDR3 nucleotides are TGTGCCAGCAGCTTGGTGCTAGCGGGGGTAGATACGCAGTATTTT. Translating it yields CASSLVLAGVDTQYF.

The V gene is TRBV11-3, the J gene TRBJ2-5, with TRBD1 matching 12 bases. V lost 5 bases to trimming and J lost 5 bases; unmatched junction nucleotides: 9. The germline V gene has CDR1 SGHNT and CDR2 YENEEA. The CDR3 is 16 amino acids. The CDR3 DNA reads as TGTGCCAGCAGCCCATCTGGGACAGGGGGCTGGGAGACCCAGTACTTC. Translated, it gives CASSPSGTGGWETQYF.